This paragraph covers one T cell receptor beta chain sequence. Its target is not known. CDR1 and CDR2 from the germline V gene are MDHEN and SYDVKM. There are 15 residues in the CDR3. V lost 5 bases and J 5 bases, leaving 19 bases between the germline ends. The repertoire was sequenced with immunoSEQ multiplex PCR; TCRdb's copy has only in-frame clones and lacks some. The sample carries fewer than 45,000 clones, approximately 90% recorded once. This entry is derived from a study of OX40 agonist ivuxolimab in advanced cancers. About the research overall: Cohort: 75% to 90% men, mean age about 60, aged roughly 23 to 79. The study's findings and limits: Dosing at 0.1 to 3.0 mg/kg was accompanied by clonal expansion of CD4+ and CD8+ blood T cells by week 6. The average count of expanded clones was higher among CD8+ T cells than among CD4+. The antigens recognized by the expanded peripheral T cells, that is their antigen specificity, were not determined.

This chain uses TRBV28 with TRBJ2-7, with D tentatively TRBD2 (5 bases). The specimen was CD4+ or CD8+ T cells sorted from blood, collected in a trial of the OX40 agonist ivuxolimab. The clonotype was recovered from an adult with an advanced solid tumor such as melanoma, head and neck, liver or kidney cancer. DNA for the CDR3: TGTGCCAGCAGTCCACGGGGTCTTAAGGTCGACGAGCAGTACTTC. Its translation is CASSPRGLKVDEQYF.